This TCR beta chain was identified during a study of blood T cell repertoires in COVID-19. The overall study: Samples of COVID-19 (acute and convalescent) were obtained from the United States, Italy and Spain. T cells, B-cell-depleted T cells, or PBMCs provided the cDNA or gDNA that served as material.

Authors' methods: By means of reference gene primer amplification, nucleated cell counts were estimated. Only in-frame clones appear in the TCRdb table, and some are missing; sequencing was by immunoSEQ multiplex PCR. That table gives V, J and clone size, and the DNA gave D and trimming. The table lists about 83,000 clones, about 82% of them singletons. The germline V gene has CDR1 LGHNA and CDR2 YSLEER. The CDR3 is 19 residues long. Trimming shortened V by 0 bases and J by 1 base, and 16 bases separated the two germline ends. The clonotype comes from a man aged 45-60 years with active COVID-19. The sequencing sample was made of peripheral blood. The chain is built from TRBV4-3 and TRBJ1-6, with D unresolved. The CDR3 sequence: CASSQDAAPKASYNSPLHF. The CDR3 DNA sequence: TGCGCCAGCAGCCAAGATGCGGCACCCAAAGCGTCCTATAATTCACCCCTCCACTTT.